Sequencing of this T cell receptor beta chain was carried out in a study of T-cell reconstitution after alpha-beta-depleted transplantation in children. CDR1 is DFQATT and CDR2 is SNEGSKA in the germline V gene (reference sequence). This CDR3 is built from 14 residues. The V end was cut by 5 bases, the J end by 2 bases, with 16 bases between. Only a few counts were recorded for this clonotype. TCRbeta library construction was performed incorporating unique molecular identifiers. TCRdb fed the PCR reads into MiXCR, producing one record per CDR3 protein. Of about 1,000,000 distinct CDR3 sequences listed, 25% to 35% are singletons.

The sample here was PBMCs, mostly from graft donor cells, taken 360 days after TCRalphabeta/CD19-depleted stem cell transplant. The TCR comes from a boy under two years old who had a stem cell transplant for SCID, so the T cells may come from the graft donor. The chain is built from TRBV20-1 and TRBJ2-7; maybe TRBD2 (6 bases). The CDR3 reads CSAGSGTFTYEQYF. In nucleotides, the CDR3 is TGCAGTGCTGGCTCGGGGACTTTTACCTACGAGCAGTACTTC.